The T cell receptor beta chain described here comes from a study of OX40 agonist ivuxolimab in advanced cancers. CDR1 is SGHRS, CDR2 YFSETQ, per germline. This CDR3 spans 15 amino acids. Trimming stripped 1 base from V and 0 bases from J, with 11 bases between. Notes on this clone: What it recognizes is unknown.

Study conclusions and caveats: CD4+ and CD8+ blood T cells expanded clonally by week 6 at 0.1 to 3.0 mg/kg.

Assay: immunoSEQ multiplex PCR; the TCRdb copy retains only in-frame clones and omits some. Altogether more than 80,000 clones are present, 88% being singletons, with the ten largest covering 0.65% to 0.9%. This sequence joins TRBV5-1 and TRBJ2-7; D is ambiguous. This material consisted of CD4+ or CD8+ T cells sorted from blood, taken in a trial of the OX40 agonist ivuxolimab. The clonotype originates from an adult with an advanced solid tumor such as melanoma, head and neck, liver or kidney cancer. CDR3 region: CASSLSSVASYEQYF. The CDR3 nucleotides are TGCGCCAGCAGCTTGTCGTCAGTTGCCTCCTACGAGCAGTACTTC.